Listed below are T cell receptor beta chains from one sample, sequenced in a study of shared clonotypes between healthy human individuals. Libraries were prepared by immunoSEQ multiplex PCR; TCRdb keeps only in-frame clonotypes and omits some of them. The sample carries 2 million to 2.5 million clones, more than 90% recorded once. Material for sequencing was naive CD4+ T cells sorted from blood. The receptor set was obtained from a man between 18 and 35 years old in good health. Both conserved end residues are part of each CDR3. Each record gives: CDR3 DNA, CDR3 protein, clone size, J gene, D gene, V gene. A D gene is named only where the DNA matches it firmly. Clone size is shown for a subset of rows, as once, few, many or a class of expanded clone.

CDR3nt: TGTGCCATCAGTGAGTCCCGGACAGGGGTGAACACTGAAGCTTTCTTT
CDR3aa: CAISESRTGVNTEAFF
abundance: .
j_gene: TRBJ1-1
d_gene: TRBD1
v_gene: TRBV10-3

CDR3nt: TGTGCCAGCAGCAGACAGAACACCGGGGAGCTGTTTTTT
CDR3aa: CASSRQNTGELFF
abundance: .
j_gene: TRBJ2-2
d_gene: .
v_gene: TRBV2

CDR3nt: TGTGCCAGCAGTGAAGGTTTGTGGACTATCGTTAATGAAAAACTGTTTTTT
CDR3aa: CASSEGLWTIVNEKLFF
abundance: .
j_gene: TRBJ1-4
d_gene: .
v_gene: TRBV6-1

CDR3nt: TGCGCCAGCAGTGAGTTTGAGGGTGGCTACACCTTC
CDR3aa: CASSEFEGGYTF
abundance: .
j_gene: TRBJ1-2
d_gene: .
v_gene: TRBV10-2

CDR3nt: TGTGCCAGCAGTCCCTCGGGACTAGGTGTCGAGACCCAGTACTTC
CDR3aa: CASSPSGLGVETQYF
abundance: .
j_gene: TRBJ2-5
d_gene: TRBD2
v_gene: TRBV27

CDR3nt: TGTGCCAGCACAATCATAGGGGGGAAATCCTACGAGCAGTACTTC
CDR3aa: CASTIIGGKSYEQYF
abundance: .
j_gene: TRBJ2-7
d_gene: .
v_gene: TRBV28

CDR3nt: TGCGCCAGCAGCCCCTTCGCGGGGGCCAACAATGAGCAGTTCTTC
CDR3aa: CASSPFAGANNEQFF
abundance: .
j_gene: TRBJ2-1
d_gene: .
v_gene: TRBV5-1

CDR3nt: TGTGCCAGCACCCTCGGGCTTGTGGACAATGAGCAGTTCTTC
CDR3aa: CASTLGLVDNEQFF
abundance: once
j_gene: TRBJ2-1
d_gene: .
v_gene: TRBV5-4

CDR3nt: TGCGCCAGCAGCTTGGTCCACCGCACAGATACGCAGTATTTT
CDR3aa: CASSLVHRTDTQYF
abundance: .
j_gene: TRBJ2-3
d_gene: .
v_gene: TRBV5-1

CDR3nt: TGTGCCAGCAGCATAAGTACTGAACTGTTTTTT
CDR3aa: CASSISTELFF
abundance: .
j_gene: TRBJ1-4
d_gene: .
v_gene: TRBV7-2

CDR3nt: TGTGCCAGCAGCACGAGCGGGGGGGCCGACGAGCAGTACTTC
CDR3aa: CASSTSGGADEQYF
abundance: .
j_gene: TRBJ2-7
d_gene: TRBD2
v_gene: TRBV7-2

CDR3nt: TGCAGCGTTGATGGCGGGGGTGGAGAGACCCAGTACTTC
CDR3aa: CSVDGGGGETQYF
abundance: .
j_gene: TRBJ2-5
d_gene: TRBD2
v_gene: TRBV29-1

CDR3nt: TGTGCCAGCAGTTACGTTGGGGGGAACACTGAAGCTTTCTTT
CDR3aa: CASSYVGGNTEAFF
abundance: .
j_gene: TRBJ1-1
d_gene: .
v_gene: TRBV6-5

CDR3nt: TGCACCAGCAGCCAAGATCCCGGGACTAGCGGGAGGGCCACTCGGTCCTACGAGCAGTACTTC
CDR3aa: CTSSQDPGTSGRATRSYEQYF
abundance: .
j_gene: TRBJ2-7
d_gene: .
v_gene: TRBV1

CDR3nt: TGTGCCAGCAGGCACCCGGGACAAGGGACCGGGGAGCTGTTTTTT
CDR3aa: CASRHPGQGTGELFF
abundance: .
j_gene: TRBJ2-2
d_gene: .
v_gene: TRBV6-4

CDR3nt: TGCGCCAGCAGGGAGGCACCCATGAACACTGAAGCTTTCTTT
CDR3aa: CASREAPMNTEAFF
abundance: .
j_gene: TRBJ1-1
d_gene: .
v_gene: TRBV5-1

CDR3nt: TGTGCAAGTCGCCCCCCTTTTCGACAAGTCTACAAGCAGTACTTC
CDR3aa: CASRPPFRQVYKQYF
abundance: .
j_gene: TRBJ2-7
d_gene: .
v_gene: TRBV12-2

CDR3nt: TGTGCCAGTACGCAGGGATACAATGAGCAGTTCTTC
CDR3aa: CASTQGYNEQFF
abundance: .
j_gene: TRBJ2-1
d_gene: .
v_gene: TRBV19

CDR3nt: TGTGCCAGCAGTTTAACTGACACTTCCTCCTATGGCTACACCTTC
CDR3aa: CASSLTDTSSYGYTF
abundance: .
j_gene: TRBJ1-2
d_gene: .
v_gene: TRBV28

CDR3nt: TGTGCCAGCTCAATAGGAGTGAACACTGAAGCTTTCTTT
CDR3aa: CASSIGVNTEAFF
abundance: .
j_gene: TRBJ1-1
d_gene: .
v_gene: TRBV18

CDR3nt: TGTGCCAGCAGCTTGGGTCAGGGGGGACCCCTCCACTTT
CDR3aa: CASSLGQGGPLHF
abundance: .
j_gene: TRBJ1-6
d_gene: TRBD1
v_gene: TRBV7-9

CDR3nt: TGCGCCAGCAGCGACACAGGGGGAACGGGCGAGCAGTACTTC
CDR3aa: CASSDTGGTGEQYF
abundance: .
j_gene: TRBJ2-7
d_gene: TRBD1
v_gene: TRBV5-1

CDR3nt: TGTGCCAGCAATACAGGGCTGGACGAGCAGTACTTC
CDR3aa: CASNTGLDEQYF
abundance: .
j_gene: TRBJ2-7
d_gene: .
v_gene: TRBV2

CDR3nt: TGCGCCAGCAGCCCAAGTTCCTACGAGCAGTACTTC
CDR3aa: CASSPSSYEQYF
abundance: .
j_gene: TRBJ2-7
d_gene: .
v_gene: TRBV5-1

CDR3nt: TGCGCCAGCAGCGCGGGACAGAGCATTGTAGCCAAAAACATTCAGTACTTC
CDR3aa: CASSAGQSIVAKNIQYF
abundance: .
j_gene: TRBJ2-4
d_gene: .
v_gene: TRBV5-1

CDR3nt: TGTGCCAGCAGCTTAGCAACGTCTAGCGGAGGGTTTGGGCAGTACTTC
CDR3aa: CASSLATSSGGFGQYF
abundance: .
j_gene: TRBJ2-7
d_gene: TRBD2
v_gene: TRBV7-8

CDR3nt: TGTGCCAGCAGCTTAATCAGGGGCGCCGTGACCGGGGAGCTGTTTTTT
CDR3aa: CASSLIRGAVTGELFF
abundance: .
j_gene: TRBJ2-2
d_gene: .
v_gene: TRBV11-2

CDR3nt: TGTGCCAGCAGTGAAGGGGGACTCCACTTAGATACGCAGTATTTT
CDR3aa: CASSEGGLHLDTQYF
abundance: .
j_gene: TRBJ2-3
d_gene: .
v_gene: TRBV2

CDR3nt: TGTGCCAGCAGCTTAGAGGGACTGGTGAAAGAGACCCAGTACTTC
CDR3aa: CASSLEGLVKETQYF
abundance: .
j_gene: TRBJ2-5
d_gene: .
v_gene: TRBV7-9

CDR3nt: TGCGCCAGCAGCCTTCGACAGGGTAGTCCCTACGAGCAGTACTTC
CDR3aa: CASSLRQGSPYEQYF
abundance: .
j_gene: TRBJ2-7
d_gene: TRBD1
v_gene: TRBV4-3

CDR3nt: TGCGCCAGCAGCCAAGCTTACGAGCAGTACTTC
CDR3aa: CASSQAYEQYF
abundance: .
j_gene: TRBJ2-7
d_gene: .
v_gene: TRBV4-3

CDR3nt: TGCGCCAGCAGCCAAGATAAGGCAGGGCCTCAAGAGACCCAGTACTTC
CDR3aa: CASSQDKAGPQETQYF
abundance: .
j_gene: TRBJ2-5
d_gene: .
v_gene: TRBV4-1

CDR3nt: TGTGCCAGCTCACCGCTTGTGGCAGAAGAGACCCAGTACTTC
CDR3aa: CASSPLVAEETQYF
abundance: .
j_gene: TRBJ2-5
d_gene: .
v_gene: TRBV18

CDR3nt: TGTGCCAGCAGCCCTAAAGGGGACAGGGACAGCCAAGAGACCCAGTACTTC
CDR3aa: CASSPKGDRDSQETQYF
abundance: once
j_gene: TRBJ2-5
d_gene: TRBD1
v_gene: TRBV5-4

CDR3nt: TGTGCCAGCAGGCCGGGGGGGGCACAAGAGACCCAGTACTTC
CDR3aa: CASRPGGAQETQYF
abundance: .
j_gene: TRBJ2-5
d_gene: TRBD2
v_gene: TRBV7-2

CDR3nt: TGTGCCAGCAGTCCCCTCGGGGGCACAGATACGCAGTATTTT
CDR3aa: CASSPLGGTDTQYF
abundance: .
j_gene: TRBJ2-3
d_gene: .
v_gene: TRBV9

CDR3nt: TGTGCCAGCAGTGCGGACCTCGGGGAGCTGTTTTTT
CDR3aa: CASSADLGELFF
abundance: .
j_gene: TRBJ2-2
d_gene: .
v_gene: TRBV6-1

CDR3nt: TGTGCCAGCAGTTTAATAGGGACAGGGGGGGTTCCCCGGGAGCAGTACTTC
CDR3aa: CASSLIGTGGVPREQYF
abundance: .
j_gene: TRBJ2-7
d_gene: TRBD1
v_gene: TRBV27

CDR3nt: TGTGCCAGCAGCTTGGCGGGAAATAATGAAAAACTGTTTTTT
CDR3aa: CASSLAGNNEKLFF
abundance: .
j_gene: TRBJ1-4
d_gene: .
v_gene: TRBV5-6

CDR3nt: TGTGCCAGCAGTGAGTTGATGGGACAGTATAATGAAAAACTGTTTTTT
CDR3aa: CASSELMGQYNEKLFF
abundance: .
j_gene: TRBJ1-4
d_gene: TRBD1
v_gene: TRBV2

CDR3nt: TGTGCCAGCCGGAGTTTAGGCGGGGGGCGCACTGAAGCTTTCTTT
CDR3aa: CASRSLGGGRTEAFF
abundance: once
j_gene: TRBJ1-1
d_gene: .
v_gene: TRBV5-6

CDR3nt: TGTGCCAGCAGTCCGCAGGGGGTATGGCAGCCCCAGCATTTT
CDR3aa: CASSPQGVWQPQHF
abundance: .
j_gene: TRBJ1-5
d_gene: TRBD1
v_gene: TRBV2

CDR3nt: TGTGCCACCCTTAGCAGGATTCAAAATGAAAAACTGTTTTTT
CDR3aa: CATLSRIQNEKLFF
abundance: .
j_gene: TRBJ1-4
d_gene: .
v_gene: TRBV6-6

CDR3nt: TGTGCCAGCAGTCCCCTTCGAATGGGCACAGATACGCAGTATTTT
CDR3aa: CASSPLRMGTDTQYF
abundance: .
j_gene: TRBJ2-3
d_gene: .
v_gene: TRBV6-1

CDR3nt: TGTGCCTGGAGGGGACGGCAAAGCCTGAACACTGAAGCTTTCTTT
CDR3aa: CAWRGRQSLNTEAFF
abundance: .
j_gene: TRBJ1-1
d_gene: .
v_gene: TRBV30

CDR3nt: TGCGCCAGCAGCCAAAATCCGCCCTTTTTACAAGAGACCCAGTACTTC
CDR3aa: CASSQNPPFLQETQYF
abundance: .
j_gene: TRBJ2-5
d_gene: .
v_gene: TRBV4-3

CDR3nt: TGTGCCAGCAGCTTAGTTAGCGGGAGGGCCGGCAATGAGCAGTTCTTC
CDR3aa: CASSLVSGRAGNEQFF
abundance: .
j_gene: TRBJ2-1
d_gene: TRBD2
v_gene: TRBV11-3

CDR3nt: TGCGCCAGCAGTGACCGCAGGGGCTATGGCTACACCTTC
CDR3aa: CASSDRRGYGYTF
abundance: .
j_gene: TRBJ1-2
d_gene: .
v_gene: TRBV10-1

CDR3nt: TGTGCCAGCAGCTCGACCCTGGGGGGGAGAAGGGCAGATACGCAGTATTTT
CDR3aa: CASSSTLGGRRADTQYF
abundance: .
j_gene: TRBJ2-3
d_gene: TRBD2
v_gene: TRBV7-9

CDR3nt: TGTGCCTGGAGTGCTGACTACGAGCAGTACTTC
CDR3aa: CAWSADYEQYF
abundance: few
j_gene: TRBJ2-7
d_gene: .
v_gene: TRBV30

CDR3nt: TGTGCCAGCAGCAGGACTAGCGGAATCGAGCAAGAGACCCAGTACTTC
CDR3aa: CASSRTSGIEQETQYF
abundance: once
j_gene: TRBJ2-5
d_gene: TRBD2
v_gene: TRBV9

CDR3nt: TGTGCCAGCAGTGAGTACGGTTGGACCGGGGAGCTGTTTTTT
CDR3aa: CASSEYGWTGELFF
abundance: .
j_gene: TRBJ2-2
d_gene: .
v_gene: TRBV2

CDR3nt: TGTGCCAGCAGCCTCTTAGCGGGAGGAAACTACGAGCAGTACTTC
CDR3aa: CASSLLAGGNYEQYF
abundance: .
j_gene: TRBJ2-7
d_gene: TRBD2
v_gene: TRBV7-2

CDR3nt: TGCGCCAGCAGTCATTCTAGGACTGAAGCTTTCTTT
CDR3aa: CASSHSRTEAFF
abundance: .
j_gene: TRBJ1-1
d_gene: .
v_gene: TRBV23-1

CDR3nt: TGTGCCAGCAGTGAAGCGCTGGTTTTATATGGCTACACCTTC
CDR3aa: CASSEALVLYGYTF
abundance: .
j_gene: TRBJ1-2
d_gene: .
v_gene: TRBV6-1

CDR3nt: TGTGCCAGCAGTGCCGGGAGCTCCTACAATGAGCAGTTCTTC
CDR3aa: CASSAGSSYNEQFF
abundance: .
j_gene: TRBJ2-1
d_gene: .
v_gene: TRBV6-4

CDR3nt: TGTGCCAGCAGTGAGAGGGAGGACAGGGTCCCCTACGAGCAGTACTTC
CDR3aa: CASSEREDRVPYEQYF
abundance: .
j_gene: TRBJ2-7
d_gene: TRBD1
v_gene: TRBV6-1

CDR3nt: TGTGCCAACAGCCTCTCAACCGGCGGGACTGGGGAGCTGTTTTTT
CDR3aa: CANSLSTGGTGELFF
abundance: .
j_gene: TRBJ2-2
d_gene: .
v_gene: TRBV7-3